What follows are 5 T cell receptor beta chains derived from one specimen sequenced in a study of beta chain features in type 1 diabetes. The isolated RNA, all of it, was reverse transcribed, so expressed TCRB transcripts were what got sequenced. Generated by immunoSEQ multiplex PCR, the TCRdb table keeps only in-frame clones and is missing some. The sample has around 710,000 clones; 12% are singletons. Study-wide findings and caveats: Moderate yet significant TCRB CDR3 shortening was seen in Type 1 diabetes patients in all four CD4+ subsets.

These receptors have no known antigen. The sample comprised naive CD4+ T cells from blood. Every receptor here comes from a man between 25 and 39 years old with type 1 diabetes.

The gene calls are TRBV5-4 and TRBJ2-2, with D unresolved. Germline V CDR1 and CDR2: SGHNT, YYREEE (reference sequence). This CDR3 has 16 residues. V was trimmed by 4 bases and J by 0 bases, leaving 13 bases between them. CDR3 loop: CASSPLPGANTGELFF. CDR3 sequence (DNA): TGTGCCAGCAGCCCCTTACCGGGTGCGAACACCGGGGAGCTGTTTTTT. Supplemented by reference TRBV5-4 and TRBJ2-2, the full variable domain reads ETGVTQSPTHLIKTRGQQVTLRCSSQSGHNTVSWYQQALGQGPQFIFQYYREEENGRGNFPPRFSGLQFPNYSSELNVNALELDDSALYLCASSPLPGANTGELFFGEGSRLTVL.

The chain has TRBV6-6 and TRBJ2-1; TRBD2 aligns across 7 bases. V shed 2 bases, J shed 10 bases, and the junction held 2 bases outside the gene matches. The germline V gene encodes CDR1 MNHNY and CDR2 SVGAGI (reference sequence). CDR3 length equals 12 residues. The chain's CDR3 is CASSYRGDEQFF. CDR3 DNA sequence: TGTGCCAGCAGTTACCGGGGGGACGAGCAGTTCTTC.

This clone was seen a handful of times. The CDR3 nucleotides are TGTGCCAGCAGTTGGGAGGGACTTCTGTCGGACGAGCAGTACTTC. Its translation: CASSWEGLLSDEQYF. The chain is built from TRBV6-6 and TRBJ2-7, with TRBD2 matching over 7 bases. Germline V gene data show CDR1 as MNHNY and CDR2 as SVGAGI (reference sequence). After removal of 4 bases from V and 5 bases from J, the junction contained 11 bases not matched to a gene. The CDR3 runs to 15 residues.

V usage is TRBV4-2 and J usage is TRBJ1-2; D remains ambiguous. Between the trimmed V and J ends, which lost 1 base and 2 bases, there was a span of 11 bases. The CDR3 is 15 residues long. Germline V CDR1 and CDR2: LGHNA, YNFKEQ. The DNA for the CDR3 is TGTGCCAGCAGCCAAGGGGAAGGGAAAAACTATGGCTACACCTTC. It translates to CASSQGEGKNYGYTF.

This clone was found a few times. This sequence joins TRBV7-9 and TRBJ1-1; no definite D call. V lost 6 bases and J lost 2, with 7 bases in between. This CDR3 spans 12 amino acids. The germline V gene encodes CDR1 SEHNR and CDR2 FQNEAQ (reference sequence). The DNA of the CDR3 is TGTGCCAGCAGACCAGACAACACTGAAGCTTTCTTT. Protein sequence: CASRPDNTEAFF.